The source of this T cell receptor beta chain is a study of T cell responses to AZD1222 COVID-19 vaccine. The protocol was immunoSEQ multiplex PCR, while the TCRdb copy is restricted to in-frame clones and leaves out a portion. The table shows about 69,000 clones, with just over 85% occurring only once. J was trimmed by 6 bases and V by 6 bases; bases with no gene match: 9. Per germline, CDR1 LNHDA and CDR2 SQIVND (reference sequence). This CDR3 spans 14 amino acids. This sample comprised peripheral blood, obtained on day 0 of AZD1222 vaccination. The sequence derives from an adult in good health. The V call is TRBV19, the J call TRBJ2-3; TRBD1 matches at 7 bases. The CDR3 region is CASRRGLSMDTQYF. CDR3 nucleotide sequence: TGTGCCAGTAGGAGGGGGCTGAGTATGGATACGCAGTATTTT.